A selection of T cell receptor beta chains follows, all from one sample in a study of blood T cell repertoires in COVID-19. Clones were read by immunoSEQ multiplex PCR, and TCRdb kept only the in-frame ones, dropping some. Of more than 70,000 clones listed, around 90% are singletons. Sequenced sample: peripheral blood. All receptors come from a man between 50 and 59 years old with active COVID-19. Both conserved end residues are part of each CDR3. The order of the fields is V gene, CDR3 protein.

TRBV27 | CASSPFTGNEQYF
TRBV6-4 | CASSRGAGVYNEQFF
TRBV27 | CARIGTRLIYEQYF
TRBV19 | CARQRGTGYYNEQFF
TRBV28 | CATKDSSNQPQHF
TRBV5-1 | CASSSTDYNEQFF
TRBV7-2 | CASSPDRLNEQFF
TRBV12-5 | CASGLTGTNYGYTF
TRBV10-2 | CASSEDFSGETQYF
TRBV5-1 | CASSLSPRDEQYF
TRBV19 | CASRPLGGNQPQHF
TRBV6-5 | CASSYGVQVDGYTF
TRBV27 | CASSLDRGAEAFF
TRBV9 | CASSLRQGDVQETQYF
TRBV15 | CATSRRVTEGAGELFF
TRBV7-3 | CASSSGTDEQYF
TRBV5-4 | CASSSPGSGANVLTF
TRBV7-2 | CASSPYAGNEQFF
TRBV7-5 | CVRSQSSGGRNADTQYF
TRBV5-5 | CASSLGTGIIYEQYF
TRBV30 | CAWGTGTHEQYF
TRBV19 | CASRERTGVGANVLTF
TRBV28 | CASRTYLAGSYNEQFF
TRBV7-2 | CASSLFIGNEQFF
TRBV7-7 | CASSLLAGGSTDTQYF
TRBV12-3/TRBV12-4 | CASGVSGNTIYF
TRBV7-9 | CASSFDTLRGGYTF
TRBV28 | CASTLQGAGEGYTF
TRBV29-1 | CSVEGLAATPYEQYF
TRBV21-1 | CASTPDRRSNTEAFF
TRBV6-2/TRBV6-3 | CASSYWRTSGRLSAGAQFF
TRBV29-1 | CSVDSSGTNGYTF
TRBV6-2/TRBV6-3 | CASSPPGQLLEGYTF
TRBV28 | CASSPTGSYGYTF
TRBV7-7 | CASSQGTGSSYNEQFF
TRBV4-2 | CASSGGGGMNTEAFF
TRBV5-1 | CASSLRGQGSTGELFF
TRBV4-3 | CASSQDRGNYNSPLHF
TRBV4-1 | CASSPPNRRNTEAFF
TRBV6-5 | CASSYGGAGELFF
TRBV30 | CAWSGGPGGNTIYF
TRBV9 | CASSADKNLYGYTF
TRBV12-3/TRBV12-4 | CASARQGPYEQYF
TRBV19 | CASRAGGRGGGSNQPQHF
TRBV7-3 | CASSPRLHSYNEQFF
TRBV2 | CASRRGRDNEQFF
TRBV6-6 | CASSASGGTEAFF
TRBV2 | CASSFDRGNTEAFF
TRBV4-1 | CASSGLAGGEQYF
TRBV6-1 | CASSGRGGSYSNQPQHF
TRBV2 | CASGQGATNEKLFF